This is a list of T cell receptor beta chains from one sample in a study of blood T cells in healthy people across ages. One entry per CDR3 protein, called by TCRdb with MiXCR from the 5' RACE reads. Counted here are roughly 1.5 million distinct CDR3 sequences, approximately 42% occurring once; the ten biggest clones make up more than 4%. Sequenced input: blood. These receptors were obtained from a woman between 18 and 30 years old in good health. Each CDR3 is given with its conserved first and last residue. The D gene is left open where the match is weak. Some rows mark clone size as missing; the rest say once, few, many or name a class of expanded clone.

>-|-|TRBV7-2
CAGSRATDTQYF
>TRBD1|-|TRBV6-6
CASSTGQGLSYNEQFF
>-|few|TRBV6-2/TRBV6-3
CASSYRIPGTSTDTQYF
>-|-|TRBV29-1
CSAWTNEKLFF
>-|-|TRBV20-1
CSARVRGLPYEQYF
>-|-|TRBV20-1
CSALLLLAQYF
>-|-|TRBV15
CATSTRGRGSTDTQYF
>TRBD1|-|TRBV4-1
CASSLTGVGNTEAFF
>-|few|TRBV27
CASSRHRVARETQYF
>TRBD2|-|TRBV5-1
CASSPGTSPSQEQFF
>-|-|TRBV4-3
CASSLNPTVNYGYTF
>-|-|TRBV7-2
CASSLERGFYGYTF
>-|-|TRBV7-9
CASSLKRETPMFEQFF
>TRBD1|-|TRBV10-3
CAISVTKQGVTYGEEFF
>-|few|TRBV29-1
CSVVEYQETQYF
>-|-|TRBV9
CASSARGSGAEAFF
>TRBD2|-|TRBV4-3
CASSPRTSGGNIQYF
>-|-|TRBV28
CASSETGDTQYF
>-|-|TRBV18
CASSPSPDPYEQYF
>-|-|TRBV12-3/TRBV12-4
CASSTLGVSGYTF
>TRBD2|-|TRBV12-3/TRBV12-4
CASSLQYGDYEETQYF
>-|-|TRBV5-1
CASSLVGISYNEQYF
>TRBD1|few|TRBV13
CASSHLGQGSYEQYF
>TRBD2|-|TRBV11-2
CASSFRRQGAGVYEQYF
>-|-|TRBV5-1
CASSLVYGGRYNEQFF
>-|-|TRBV7-9
CAGSAPPGSQGGYTF
>-|many|TRBV3-1
CASSPGTDYNEQFF